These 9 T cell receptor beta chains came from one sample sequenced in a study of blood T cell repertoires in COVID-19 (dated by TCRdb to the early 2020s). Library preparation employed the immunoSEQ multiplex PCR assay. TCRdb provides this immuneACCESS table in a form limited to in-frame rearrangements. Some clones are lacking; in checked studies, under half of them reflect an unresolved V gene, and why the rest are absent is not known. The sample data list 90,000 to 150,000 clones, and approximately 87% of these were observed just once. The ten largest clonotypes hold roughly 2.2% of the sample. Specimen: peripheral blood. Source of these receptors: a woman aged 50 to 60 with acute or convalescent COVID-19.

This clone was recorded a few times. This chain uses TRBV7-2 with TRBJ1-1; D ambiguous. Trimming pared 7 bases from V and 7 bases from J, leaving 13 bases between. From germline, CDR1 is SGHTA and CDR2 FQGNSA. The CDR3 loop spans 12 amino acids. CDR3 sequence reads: CASNHEEYEAFF. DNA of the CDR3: TGTGCCAGCAACCACGAAGAGTATGAAGCTTTCTTT.

CDR3 loop: CAWGDGGRGPDTQYF. CDR3 sequence (DNA): TGTGCCTGGGGGGACGGAGGGAGGGGCCCAGATACGCAGTATTTT. V usage is TRBV30 and J usage is TRBJ2-3, with 7 bases matching TRBD2. Germline V gene data show CDR1 as GTSNPN and CDR2 as SVGIG (reference sequence). Trimming cost V 5 bases and J 4 bases; bases outside gene matches: 12. The CDR3 is made up of 15 amino acids.

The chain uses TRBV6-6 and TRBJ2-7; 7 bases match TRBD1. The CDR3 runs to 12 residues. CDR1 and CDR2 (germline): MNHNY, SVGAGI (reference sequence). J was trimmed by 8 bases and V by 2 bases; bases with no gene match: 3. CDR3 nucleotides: TGTGCCAGCAGTTACGCACAGGGGCAGCAGTACTTC. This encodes CASSYAQGQQYF.

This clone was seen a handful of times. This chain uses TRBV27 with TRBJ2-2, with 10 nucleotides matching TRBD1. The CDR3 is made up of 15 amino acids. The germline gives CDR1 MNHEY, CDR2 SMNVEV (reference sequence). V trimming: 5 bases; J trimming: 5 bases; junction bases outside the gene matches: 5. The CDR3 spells CASSRDRGATGELFF. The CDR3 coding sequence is TGTGCCAGCAGTCGGGACAGGGGTGCGACCGGGGAGCTGTTTTTT.

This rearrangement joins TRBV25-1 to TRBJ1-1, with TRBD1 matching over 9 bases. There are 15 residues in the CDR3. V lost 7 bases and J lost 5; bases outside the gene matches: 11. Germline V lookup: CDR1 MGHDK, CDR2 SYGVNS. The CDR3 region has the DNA TGTGCCAGCAACCCTGGACAGGGGCAGGGGACTGAAGCTTTCTTT. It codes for CASNPGQGQGTEAFF.

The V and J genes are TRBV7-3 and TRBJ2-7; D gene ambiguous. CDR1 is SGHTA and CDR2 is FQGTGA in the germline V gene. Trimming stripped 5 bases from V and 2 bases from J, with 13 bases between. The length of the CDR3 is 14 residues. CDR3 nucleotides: TGTGCCAGCAGCAGGTCGGCAGAGGCCTACGAGCAGTACTTC. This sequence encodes CASSRSAEAYEQYF.

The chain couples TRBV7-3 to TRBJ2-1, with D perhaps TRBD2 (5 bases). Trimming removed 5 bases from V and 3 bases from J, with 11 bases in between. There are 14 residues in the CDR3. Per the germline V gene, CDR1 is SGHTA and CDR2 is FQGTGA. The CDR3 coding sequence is TGTGCCAGCAGCCCCGCGGGCAGCTACAATGAGCAGTTCTTC. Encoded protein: CASSPAGSYNEQFF.

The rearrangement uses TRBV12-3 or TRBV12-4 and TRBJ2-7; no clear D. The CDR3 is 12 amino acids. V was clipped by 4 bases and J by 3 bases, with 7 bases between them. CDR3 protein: CASSYSFYEQYF. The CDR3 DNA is TGTGCCAGCAGTTACTCCTTCTACGAGCAGTACTTC.

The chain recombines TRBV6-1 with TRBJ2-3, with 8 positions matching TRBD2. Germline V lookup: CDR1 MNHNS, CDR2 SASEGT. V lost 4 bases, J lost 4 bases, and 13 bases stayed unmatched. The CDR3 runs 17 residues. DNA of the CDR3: TGTGCCAGCAGTGCCGCACCGGGACTAGACCCCCCAGATACGCAGTATTTT. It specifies CASSAAPGLDPPDTQYF.